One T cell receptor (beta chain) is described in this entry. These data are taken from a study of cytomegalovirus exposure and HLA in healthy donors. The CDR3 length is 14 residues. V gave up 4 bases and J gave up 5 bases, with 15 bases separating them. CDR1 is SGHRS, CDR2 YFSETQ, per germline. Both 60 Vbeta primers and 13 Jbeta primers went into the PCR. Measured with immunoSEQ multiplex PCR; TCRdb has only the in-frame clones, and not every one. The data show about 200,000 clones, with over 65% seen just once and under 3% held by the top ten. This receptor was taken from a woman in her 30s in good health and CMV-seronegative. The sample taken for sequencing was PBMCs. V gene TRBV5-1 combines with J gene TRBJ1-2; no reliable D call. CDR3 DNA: TGCGCCAGCAGCCCGGATCGGGGAGTATATGGCTACACCTTC. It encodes CASSPDRGVYGYTF.